Reported below is one T cell receptor beta chain. The entry originates in a study of blood T cell repertoires in COVID-19. Background on the study: The study drew acute and convalescent COVID-19 samples from the United States, Italy and Spain. Sources were T cells, B-cell-depleted T cells, or PBMCs; the material itself was cDNA or gDNA.

CDR3 size: 13 residues. The V end lost 0 bases, the J end lost 7 bases, and 10 bases lay between the germline ends. Germline CDR1 is SGHRS and CDR2 is YFSETQ. Clones were read by immunoSEQ multiplex PCR, and TCRdb kept only the in-frame ones, dropping some. The sample holds roughly 190,000 clones, roughly 80% seen once. V and J are TRBV5-1 and TRBJ1-2; possibly TRBD1 for D (5 bases). Sample: peripheral blood. The source of this sequence is a human donor with acute or convalescent COVID-19. The donor label of this sample is uncertain. This CDR3 reads CASSLGQGRGYTF. For the CDR3, the DNA is TGCGCCAGCAGCTTGGGGCAGGGCCGTGGCTACACCTTC.